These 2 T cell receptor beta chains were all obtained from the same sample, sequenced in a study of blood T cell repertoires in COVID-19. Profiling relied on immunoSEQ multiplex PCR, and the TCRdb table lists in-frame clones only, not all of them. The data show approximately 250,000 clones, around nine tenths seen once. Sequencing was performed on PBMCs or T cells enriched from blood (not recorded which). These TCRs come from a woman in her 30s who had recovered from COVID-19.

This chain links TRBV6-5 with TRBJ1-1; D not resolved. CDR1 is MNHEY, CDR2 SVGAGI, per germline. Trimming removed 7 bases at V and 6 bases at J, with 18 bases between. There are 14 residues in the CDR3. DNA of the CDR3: TGTGCCAGCACTGGCGGGCCCGGGAGGTCTGAAGCTTTCTTT. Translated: CASTGGPGRSEAFF.

The CDR3 sequence is CASSPGTGGTGELFF. The CDR3 nucleotides are TGTGCCAGCTCACCGGGGACAGGGGGCACCGGGGAGCTGTTTTTT. This chain connects TRBV18 to TRBJ2-2, with 11 nucleotides matching TRBD1. Germline CDR1 KGHSH, CDR2 LQKENI. V was pared by 3 bases and J by 4 bases, with 1 base of the junction left unmatched. The CDR3 length is 15 residues.